This TCR beta chain was identified in a study of OX40 agonist ivuxolimab in advanced cancers. Overall study: From 23 to 79 years was the age range, with a mean of about 54 years, and approximately 80% were male.

CDR3 length equals 15 residues. Germline V gene data show CDR1 as SGHDN and CDR2 as FVKESK. V gave up 2 bases and J gave up 9 bases; unmatched junction bases: 10. Profiled with immunoSEQ multiplex PCR; TCRdb holds only in-frame clones, not every one. The sample lists about 68,000 clones; 70% to 90% were seen once. Sequenced here: CD4+ or CD8+ T cells sorted from blood, sampled in a trial of the OX40 agonist ivuxolimab. The chain has TRBV14 and TRBJ2-1; the match to TRBD2 covers 7 bases. The TCR sequence derives from an adult with an advanced solid tumor such as melanoma, head and neck, liver or kidney cancer. CDR3 DNA sequence: TGTGCCAGCAGCCAAACCCCGGGGGGTCTCGGTGAGCAGTTCTTC. Translation gives CASSQTPGGLGEQFF.